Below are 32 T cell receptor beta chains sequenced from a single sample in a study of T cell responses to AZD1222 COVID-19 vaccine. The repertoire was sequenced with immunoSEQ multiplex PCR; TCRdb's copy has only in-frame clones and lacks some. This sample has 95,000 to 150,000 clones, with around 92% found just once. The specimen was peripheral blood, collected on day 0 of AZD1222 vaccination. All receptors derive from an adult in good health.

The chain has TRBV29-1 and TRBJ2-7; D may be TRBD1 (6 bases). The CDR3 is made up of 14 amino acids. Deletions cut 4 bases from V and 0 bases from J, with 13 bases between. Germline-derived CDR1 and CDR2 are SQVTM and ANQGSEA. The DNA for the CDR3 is TGCAGCGTTGTTGGGGGCCAGAGCTCCTACGAGCAGTACTTC. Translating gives CSVVGGQSSYEQYF.

The CDR3 bases are TGTGCCAGCAGTCCCGGGACGAGCTATGGCTACACCTTC. It codes for CASSPGTSYGYTF. This sequence joins TRBV27 and TRBJ1-2; D may be TRBD1 (5 bases). This CDR3 spans 13 amino acids. Germline-derived CDR1 and CDR2 are MNHEY and SMNVEV (reference sequence). Trimming left V 5 bases short and J 4 bases short, with 11 bases between.

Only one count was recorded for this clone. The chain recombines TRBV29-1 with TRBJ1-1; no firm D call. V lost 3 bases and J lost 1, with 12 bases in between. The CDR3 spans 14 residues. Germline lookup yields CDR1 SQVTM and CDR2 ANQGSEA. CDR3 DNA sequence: TGCAGCGTTGAGGATGTCGCCCAGAACACTGAAGCTTTCTTT. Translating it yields CSVEDVAQNTEAFF.

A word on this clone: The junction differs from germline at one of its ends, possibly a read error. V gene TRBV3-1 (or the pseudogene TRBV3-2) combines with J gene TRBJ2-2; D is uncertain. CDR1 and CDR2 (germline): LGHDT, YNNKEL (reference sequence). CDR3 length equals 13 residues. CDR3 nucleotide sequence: TGTGCCAGCAGCCAAGAGCTAACCGAGGAGCTGTTTTTT. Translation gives CASSQELTEELFF.

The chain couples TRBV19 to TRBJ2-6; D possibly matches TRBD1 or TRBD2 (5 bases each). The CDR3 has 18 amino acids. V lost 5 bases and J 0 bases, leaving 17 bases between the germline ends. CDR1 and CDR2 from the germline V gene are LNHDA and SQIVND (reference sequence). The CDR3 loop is CASSLPGQGLSGANVLTF. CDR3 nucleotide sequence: TGTGCCAGTAGTCTCCCGGGGCAAGGACTCTCTGGGGCCAACGTCCTGACTTTC.

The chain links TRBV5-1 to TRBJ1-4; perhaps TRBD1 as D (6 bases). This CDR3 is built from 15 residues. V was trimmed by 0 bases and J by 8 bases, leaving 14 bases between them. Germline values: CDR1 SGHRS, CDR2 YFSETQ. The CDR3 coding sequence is TGCGCCAGCAGCTTGGGCGCGCAGGGGAGGGAAAAACTGTTTTTT. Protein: CASSLGAQGREKLFF.

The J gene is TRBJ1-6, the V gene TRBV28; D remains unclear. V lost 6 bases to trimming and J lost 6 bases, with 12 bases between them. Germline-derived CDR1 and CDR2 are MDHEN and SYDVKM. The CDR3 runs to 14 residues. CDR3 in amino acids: CASRIDGVNSPLHF. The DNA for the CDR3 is TGTGCCAGCAGGATTGACGGAGTTAATTCACCCCTCCACTTT.

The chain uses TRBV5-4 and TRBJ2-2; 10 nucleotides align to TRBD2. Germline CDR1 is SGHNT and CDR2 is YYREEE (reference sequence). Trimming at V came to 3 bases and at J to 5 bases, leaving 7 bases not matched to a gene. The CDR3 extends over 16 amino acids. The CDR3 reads CASSYSSGSRTGELFF. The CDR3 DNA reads TGTGCCAGCAGCTATTCTAGCGGGAGTCGGACCGGGGAGCTGTTTTTT.

The CDR3 sequence: CASSSGTSGRGDYNEQFF. CDR3 DNA sequence: TGTGCCAGCAGCTCCGGGACTAGCGGGAGGGGGGACTACAATGAGCAGTTCTTC. V is TRBV7-2 and J is TRBJ2-1; 16 bases map to TRBD2. J gave up 3 bases and V 4 bases, and 6 bases lay outside the gene matches. The CDR3 extends over 18 amino acids. Germline V gene lookup returns CDR1 SGHTA and CDR2 FQGNSA.

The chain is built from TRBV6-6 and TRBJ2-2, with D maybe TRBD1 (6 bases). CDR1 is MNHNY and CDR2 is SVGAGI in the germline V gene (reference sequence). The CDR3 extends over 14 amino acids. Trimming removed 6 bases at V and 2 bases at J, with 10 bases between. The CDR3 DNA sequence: TGTGCCAGCAGCTGGACAGTTAACACCGGGGAGCTGTTTTTT. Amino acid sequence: CASSWTVNTGELFF.

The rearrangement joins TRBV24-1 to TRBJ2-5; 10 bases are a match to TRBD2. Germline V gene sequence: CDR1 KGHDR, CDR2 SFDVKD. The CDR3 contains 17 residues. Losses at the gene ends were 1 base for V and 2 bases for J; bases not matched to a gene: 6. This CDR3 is CATSDLGSGRYQETQYF. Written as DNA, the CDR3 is TGTGCCACCAGTGATTTAGGTAGCGGGAGGTATCAAGAGACCCAGTACTTC.

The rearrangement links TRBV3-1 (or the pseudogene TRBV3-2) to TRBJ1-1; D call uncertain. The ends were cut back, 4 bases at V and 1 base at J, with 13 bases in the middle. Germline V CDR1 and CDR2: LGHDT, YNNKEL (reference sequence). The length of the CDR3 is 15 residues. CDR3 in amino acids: CASSPTTLWNTEAFF. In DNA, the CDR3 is TGTGCCAGCAGCCCTACGACACTATGGAACACTGAAGCTTTCTTT.

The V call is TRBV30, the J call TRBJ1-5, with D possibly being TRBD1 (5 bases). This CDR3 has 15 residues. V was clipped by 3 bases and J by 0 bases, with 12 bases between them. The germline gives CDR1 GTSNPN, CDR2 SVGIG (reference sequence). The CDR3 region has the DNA TGTGCCTGGAGCGCGATGACAGTTAGCAATCAGCCCCAGCATTTT. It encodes CAWSAMTVSNQPQHF.

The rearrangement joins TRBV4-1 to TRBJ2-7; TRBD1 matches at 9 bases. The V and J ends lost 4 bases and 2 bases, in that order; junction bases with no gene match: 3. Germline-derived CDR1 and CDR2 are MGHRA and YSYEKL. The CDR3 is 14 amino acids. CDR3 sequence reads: CASSPGQGTYEQYF. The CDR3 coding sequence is TGCGCCAGCAGCCCAGGACAGGGGACCTACGAGCAGTACTTC.

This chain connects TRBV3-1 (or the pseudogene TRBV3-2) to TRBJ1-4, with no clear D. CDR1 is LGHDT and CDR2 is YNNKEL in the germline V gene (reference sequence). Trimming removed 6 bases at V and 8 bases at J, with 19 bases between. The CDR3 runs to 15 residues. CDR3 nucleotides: TGTGCCAGCAGTCCCACCGGGAGGATAAACGAAAAACTGTTTTTT. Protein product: CASSPTGRINEKLFF.

The CDR3 is CASTGTGPWGTQYF. The CDR3, as DNA: TGTGCCAGTACTGGGACAGGCCCTTGGGGTACGCAGTATTTT. The chain recombines TRBV28 with TRBJ2-3; 8 bases line up with TRBD1. Germline V CDR1 and CDR2: MDHEN, SYDVKM. Trimming cost V 9 bases and J 8 bases; bases outside gene matches: 13. There are 14 residues in the CDR3.

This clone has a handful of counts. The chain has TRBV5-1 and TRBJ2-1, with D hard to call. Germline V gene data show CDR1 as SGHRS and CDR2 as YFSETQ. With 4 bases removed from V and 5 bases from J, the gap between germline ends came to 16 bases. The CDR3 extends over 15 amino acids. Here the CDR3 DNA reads TGCGCCAGCAGCGCGCACCACTTGTGGGACAATGAGCAGTTCTTC. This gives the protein CASSAHHLWDNEQFF. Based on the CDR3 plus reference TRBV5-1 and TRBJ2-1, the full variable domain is KAGVTQTPRYLIKTRGQQVTLSCSPISGHRSVSWYQQTPGQGLQFLFEYFSETQRNKGNFPGRFSGRQFSNSRSEMNVSTLELGDSALYLCASSAHHLWDNEQFFGPGTRLTVL.

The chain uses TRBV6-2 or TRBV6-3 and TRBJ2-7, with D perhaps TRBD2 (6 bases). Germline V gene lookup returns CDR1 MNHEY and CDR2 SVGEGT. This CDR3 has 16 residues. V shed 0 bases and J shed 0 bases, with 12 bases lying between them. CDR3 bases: TGTGCCAGCAGTTACTCCTGGGGGGAGAACTCCTACGAGCAGTACTTC. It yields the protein CASSYSWGENSYEQYF.

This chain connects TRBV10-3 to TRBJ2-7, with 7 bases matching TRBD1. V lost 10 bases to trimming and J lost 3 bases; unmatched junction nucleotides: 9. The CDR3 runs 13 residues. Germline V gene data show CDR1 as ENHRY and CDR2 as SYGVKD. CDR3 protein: CASAMTGIYEQYF. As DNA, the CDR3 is TGTGCCAGTGCCATGACAGGGATCTACGAGCAGTACTTC.

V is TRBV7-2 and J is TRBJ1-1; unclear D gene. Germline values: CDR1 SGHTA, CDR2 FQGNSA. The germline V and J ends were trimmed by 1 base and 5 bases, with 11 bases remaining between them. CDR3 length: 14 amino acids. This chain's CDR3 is CASSLGDLVTEAFF. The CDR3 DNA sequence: TGTGCCAGCAGCTTAGGAGATTTGGTTACTGAAGCTTTCTTT.

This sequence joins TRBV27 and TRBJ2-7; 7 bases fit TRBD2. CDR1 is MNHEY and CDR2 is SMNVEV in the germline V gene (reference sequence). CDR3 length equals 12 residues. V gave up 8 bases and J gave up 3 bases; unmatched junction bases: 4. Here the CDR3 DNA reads TGTGCCAGCGGCGGGAGTATCTACGAGCAGTACTTC. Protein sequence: CASGGSIYEQYF.

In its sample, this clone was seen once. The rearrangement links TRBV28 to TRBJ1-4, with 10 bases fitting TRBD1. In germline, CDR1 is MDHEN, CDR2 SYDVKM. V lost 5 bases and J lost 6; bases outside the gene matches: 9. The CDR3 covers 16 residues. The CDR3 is CASSRAGTGVYEKLFF. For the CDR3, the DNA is TGTGCCAGCAGTCGAGCCGGGACAGGGGTTTATGAAAAACTGTTTTTT.

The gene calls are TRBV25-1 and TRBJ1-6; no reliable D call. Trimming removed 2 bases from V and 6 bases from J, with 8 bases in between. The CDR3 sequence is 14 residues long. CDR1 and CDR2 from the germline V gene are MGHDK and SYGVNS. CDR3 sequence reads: CASSEPDFNSPLHF. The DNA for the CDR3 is TGTGCCAGCAGTGAACCCGACTTTAATTCACCCCTCCACTTT.

This CDR3 is CASGPGSNEKLFF. DNA for the CDR3: TGCGCCAGCGGCCCGGGGTCTAATGAAAAACTGTTTTTT. The chain carries TRBV5-1 and TRBJ1-4; D is unresolved. V was cut by 7 bases and J by 3 bases, with 10 bases left in between. The V gene's germline CDR1 is SGHRS and CDR2 YFSETQ. The CDR3 runs 13 residues.

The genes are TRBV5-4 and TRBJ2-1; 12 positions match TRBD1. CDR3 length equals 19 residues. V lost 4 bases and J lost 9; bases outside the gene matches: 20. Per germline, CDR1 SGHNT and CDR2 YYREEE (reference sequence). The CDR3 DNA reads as TGTGCCAGCAGCCCGGGACAGGGGGCGGATTATTCCGTGGATCCTGAGCAGTTCTTC. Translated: CASSPGQGADYSVDPEQFF. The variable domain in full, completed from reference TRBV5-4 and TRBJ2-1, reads ETGVTQSPTHLIKTRGQQVTLRCSSQSGHNTVSWYQQALGQGPQFIFQYYREEENGRGNFPPRFSGLQFPNYSSELNVNALELDDSALYLCASSPGQGADYSVDPEQFFGPGTRLTVL.

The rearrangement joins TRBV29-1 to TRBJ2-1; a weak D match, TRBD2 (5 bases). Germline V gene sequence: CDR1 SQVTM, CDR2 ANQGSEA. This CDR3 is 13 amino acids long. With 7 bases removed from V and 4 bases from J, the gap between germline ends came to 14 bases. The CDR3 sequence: CSAEGDKYNEQFF. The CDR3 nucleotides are TGCAGCGCCGAGGGTGATAAGTACAATGAGCAGTTCTTC.

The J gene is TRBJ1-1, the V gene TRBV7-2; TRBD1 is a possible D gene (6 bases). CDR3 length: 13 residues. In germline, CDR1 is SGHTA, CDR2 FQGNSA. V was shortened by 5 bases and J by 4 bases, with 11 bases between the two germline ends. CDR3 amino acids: CASSQQGPTEAFF. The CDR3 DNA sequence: TGTGCCAGCAGCCAACAGGGCCCCACTGAAGCTTTCTTT.

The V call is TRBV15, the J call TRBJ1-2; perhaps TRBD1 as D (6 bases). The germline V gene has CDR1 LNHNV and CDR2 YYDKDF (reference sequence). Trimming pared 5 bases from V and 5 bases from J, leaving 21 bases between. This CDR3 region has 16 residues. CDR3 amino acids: CATSSGEAGGVYGYTF. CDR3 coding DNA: TGTGCCACCAGCTCAGGGGAGGCAGGAGGAGTTTATGGCTACACCTTC.

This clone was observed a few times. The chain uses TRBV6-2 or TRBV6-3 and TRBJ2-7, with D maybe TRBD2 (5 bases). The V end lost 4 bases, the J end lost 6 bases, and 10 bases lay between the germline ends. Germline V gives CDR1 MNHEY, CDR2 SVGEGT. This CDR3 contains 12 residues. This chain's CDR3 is CASSFSAGEQYF. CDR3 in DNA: TGTGCCAGCAGTTTTAGCGCAGGCGAGCAGTACTTC.

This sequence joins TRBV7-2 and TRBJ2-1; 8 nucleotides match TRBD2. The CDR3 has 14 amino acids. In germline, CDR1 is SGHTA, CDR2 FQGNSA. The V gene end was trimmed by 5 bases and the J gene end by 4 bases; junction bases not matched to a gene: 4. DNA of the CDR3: TGTGCCAGCAGCCAGGGACTAGAGTACAATGAGCAGTTCTTC. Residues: CASSQGLEYNEQFF. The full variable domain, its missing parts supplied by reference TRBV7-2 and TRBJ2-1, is GAGVSQSPSNKVTEKGKDVELRCDPISGHTALYWYRQSLGQGLEFLIYFQGNSAPDKSGLPSDRFSAERTGGSVSTLTIQRTQQEDSAVYLCASSQGLEYNEQFFGPGTRLTVL.

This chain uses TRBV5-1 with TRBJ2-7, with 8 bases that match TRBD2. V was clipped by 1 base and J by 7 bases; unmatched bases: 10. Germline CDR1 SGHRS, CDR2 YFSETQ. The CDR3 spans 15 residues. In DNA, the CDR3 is TGCGCCAGCAGCTTGAGGCCAGCACCGGGAGGGGAGCAGTACTTC. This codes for CASSLRPAPGGEQYF.

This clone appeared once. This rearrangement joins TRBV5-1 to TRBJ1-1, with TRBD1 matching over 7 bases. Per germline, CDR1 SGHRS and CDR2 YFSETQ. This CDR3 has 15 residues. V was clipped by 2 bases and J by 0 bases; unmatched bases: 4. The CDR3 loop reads CASSFGQELNTEAFF. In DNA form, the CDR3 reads TGCGCCAGCAGCTTTGGACAGGAACTGAACACTGAAGCTTTCTTT.